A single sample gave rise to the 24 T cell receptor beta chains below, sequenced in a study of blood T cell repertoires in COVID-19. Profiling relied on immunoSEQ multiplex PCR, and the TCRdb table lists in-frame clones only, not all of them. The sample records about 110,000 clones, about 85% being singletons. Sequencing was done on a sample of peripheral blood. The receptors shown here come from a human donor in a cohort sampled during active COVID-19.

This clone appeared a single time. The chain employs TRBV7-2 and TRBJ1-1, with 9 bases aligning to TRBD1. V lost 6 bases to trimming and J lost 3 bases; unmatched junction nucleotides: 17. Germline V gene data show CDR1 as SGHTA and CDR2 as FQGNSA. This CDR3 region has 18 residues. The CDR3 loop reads CASRRTGGAKGWDTEAFF. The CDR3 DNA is TGTGCCAGCAGGCGCACAGGGGGCGCGAAGGGGTGGGACACTGAAGCTTTCTTT.

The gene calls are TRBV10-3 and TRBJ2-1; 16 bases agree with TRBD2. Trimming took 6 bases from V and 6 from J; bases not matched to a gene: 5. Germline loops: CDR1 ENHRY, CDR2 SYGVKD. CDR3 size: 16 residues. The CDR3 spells CAISPGTSGGGNEQFF. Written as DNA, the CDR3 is TGTGCCATCAGCCCCGGGACTAGCGGGGGGGGCAATGAGCAGTTCTTC.

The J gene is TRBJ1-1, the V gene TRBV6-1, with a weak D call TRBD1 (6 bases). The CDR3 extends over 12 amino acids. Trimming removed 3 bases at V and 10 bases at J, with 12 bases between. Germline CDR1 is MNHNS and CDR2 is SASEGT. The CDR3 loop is CASSETGLGAFF. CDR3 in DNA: TGTGCCAGCAGTGAGACAGGACTGGGAGCTTTCTTT.

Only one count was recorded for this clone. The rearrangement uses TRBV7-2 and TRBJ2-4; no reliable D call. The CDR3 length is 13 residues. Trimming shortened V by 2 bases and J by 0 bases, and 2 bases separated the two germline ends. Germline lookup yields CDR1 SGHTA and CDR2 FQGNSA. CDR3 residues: CASSLLAKNIQYF. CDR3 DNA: TGTGCCAGCAGCTTACTAGCCAAAAACATTCAGTACTTC.

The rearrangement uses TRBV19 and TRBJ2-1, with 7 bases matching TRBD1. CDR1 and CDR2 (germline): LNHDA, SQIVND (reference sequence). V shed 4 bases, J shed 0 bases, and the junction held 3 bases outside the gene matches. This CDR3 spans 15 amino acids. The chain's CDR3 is CASSTGQVSYNEQFF. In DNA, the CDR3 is TGTGCCAGTAGTACCGGACAGGTCTCCTACAATGAGCAGTTCTTC.

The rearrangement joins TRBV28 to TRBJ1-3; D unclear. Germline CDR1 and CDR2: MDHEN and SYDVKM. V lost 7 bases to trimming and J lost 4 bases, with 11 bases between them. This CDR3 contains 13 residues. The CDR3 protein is CASNFPGGNTIYF. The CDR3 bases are TGTGCCAGCAACTTCCCCGGGGGAAACACCATATATTTT.

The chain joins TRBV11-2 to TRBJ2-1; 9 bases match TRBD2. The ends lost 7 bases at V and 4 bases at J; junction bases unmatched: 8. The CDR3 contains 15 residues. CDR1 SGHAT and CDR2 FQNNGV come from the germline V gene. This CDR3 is CASTFAGGSYNEQFF. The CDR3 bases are TGTGCCAGCACTTTTGCGGGGGGGAGTTACAATGAGCAGTTCTTC.

The CDR3 loop is CASSLGGSVNTEAFF. CDR3 DNA: TGTGCCAGCAGTCTAGGGGGCTCGGTGAACACTGAAGCTTTCTTT. This chain connects TRBV6-5 to TRBJ1-1; 7 nucleotides match TRBD1. Trimming took 5 bases from V and 0 from J; bases not matched to a gene: 6. Germline CDR1 MNHEY, CDR2 SVGAGI. The CDR3 contains 15 residues.

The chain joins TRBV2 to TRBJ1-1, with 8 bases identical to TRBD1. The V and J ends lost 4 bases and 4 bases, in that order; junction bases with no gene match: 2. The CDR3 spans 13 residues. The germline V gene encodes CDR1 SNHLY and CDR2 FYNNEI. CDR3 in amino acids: CASSVTGGTEAFF. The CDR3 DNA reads TGTGCCAGCAGTGTCACAGGGGGCACTGAAGCTTTCTTT.

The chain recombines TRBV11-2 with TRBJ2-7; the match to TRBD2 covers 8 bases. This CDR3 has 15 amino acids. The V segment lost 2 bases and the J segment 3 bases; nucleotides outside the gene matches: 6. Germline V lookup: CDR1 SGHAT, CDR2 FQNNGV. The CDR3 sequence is CASSLTDGGGYEQYF. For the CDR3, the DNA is TGTGCCAGCAGCTTAACTGACGGGGGGGGCTACGAGCAGTACTTC.

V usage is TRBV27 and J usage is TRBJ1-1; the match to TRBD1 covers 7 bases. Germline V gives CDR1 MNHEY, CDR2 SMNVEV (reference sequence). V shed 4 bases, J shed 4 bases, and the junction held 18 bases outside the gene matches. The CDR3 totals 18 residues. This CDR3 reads CASSSSRFVNRGFTEAFF. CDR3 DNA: TGTGCCAGCAGTTCTTCTCGGTTTGTCAACAGGGGTTTCACTGAAGCTTTCTTT.

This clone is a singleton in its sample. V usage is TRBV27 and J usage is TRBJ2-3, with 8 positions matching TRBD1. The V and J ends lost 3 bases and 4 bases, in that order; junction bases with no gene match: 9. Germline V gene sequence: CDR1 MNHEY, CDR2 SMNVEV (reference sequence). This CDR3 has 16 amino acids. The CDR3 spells CASSLRVGTGSDTQYF. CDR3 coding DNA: TGTGCCAGCAGTTTGAGGGTGGGGACAGGCTCAGATACGCAGTATTTT.

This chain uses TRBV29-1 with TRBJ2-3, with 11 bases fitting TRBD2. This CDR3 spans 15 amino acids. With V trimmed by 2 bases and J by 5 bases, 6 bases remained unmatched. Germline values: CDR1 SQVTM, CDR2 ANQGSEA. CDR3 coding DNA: TGCAGCGTTGAATGGGGTCTAGCGGGGGGAGATACGCAGTATTTT. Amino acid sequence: CSVEWGLAGGDTQYF.

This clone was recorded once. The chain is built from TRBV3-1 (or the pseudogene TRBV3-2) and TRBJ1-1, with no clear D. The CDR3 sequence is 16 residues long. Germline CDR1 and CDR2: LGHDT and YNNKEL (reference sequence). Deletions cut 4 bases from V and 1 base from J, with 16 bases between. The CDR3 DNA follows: TGTGCCAGCAGCCCTACCCGCCGGCGGCAGAACACTGAAGCTTTCTTT. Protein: CASSPTRRRQNTEAFF.

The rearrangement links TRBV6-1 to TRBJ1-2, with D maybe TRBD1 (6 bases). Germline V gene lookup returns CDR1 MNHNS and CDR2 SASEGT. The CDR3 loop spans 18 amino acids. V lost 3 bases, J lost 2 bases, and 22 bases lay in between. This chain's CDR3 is CASSDRAPGGASNYGYTF. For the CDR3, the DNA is TGTGCCAGCAGTGACAGGGCCCCGGGGGGCGCGTCCAACTATGGCTACACCTTC.

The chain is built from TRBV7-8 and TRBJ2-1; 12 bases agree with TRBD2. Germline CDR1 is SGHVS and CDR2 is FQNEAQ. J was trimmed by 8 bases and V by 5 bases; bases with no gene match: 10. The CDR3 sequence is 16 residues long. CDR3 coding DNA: TGTGCCAGCAGCCTAAGGACTAGCGGGGCCAAGGATGAGCAGTTCTTC. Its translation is CASSLRTSGAKDEQFF.

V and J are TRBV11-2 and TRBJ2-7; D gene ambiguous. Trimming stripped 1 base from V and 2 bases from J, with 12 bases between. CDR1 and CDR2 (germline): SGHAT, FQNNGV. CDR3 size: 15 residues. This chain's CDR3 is CASSLAGGATYEQYF. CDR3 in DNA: TGTGCCAGCAGCTTAGCTGGCGGAGCAACCTACGAGCAGTACTTC. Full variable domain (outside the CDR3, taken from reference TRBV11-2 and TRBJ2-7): EAGVAQSPRYKIIEKRQSVAFWCNPISGHATLYWYQQILGQGPKLLIQFQNNGVVDDSQLPKDRFSAERLKGVDSTLKIQPAKLEDSAVYLCASSLAGGATYEQYFGPGTRLTVT.

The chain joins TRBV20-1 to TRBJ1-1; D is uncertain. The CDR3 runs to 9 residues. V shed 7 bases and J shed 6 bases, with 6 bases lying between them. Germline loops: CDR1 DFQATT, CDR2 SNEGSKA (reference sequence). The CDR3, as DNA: TGCAGTGTGAGCTCTGAAGCTTTCTTT. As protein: CSVSSEAFF.

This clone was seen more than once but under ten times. Written as DNA, the CDR3 is TGCGCCAGCAGCTTGGGTAGGACAGGGGGAAACTACAATGAGCAGTTCTTC. It is translated as CASSLGRTGGNYNEQFF. V is TRBV5-1 and J is TRBJ2-1; TRBD1 aligns across 10 bases. CDR3 size: 17 residues. Germline V gene data show CDR1 as SGHRS and CDR2 as YFSETQ. V dropped 0 bases and J dropped 3; count of bases not matched to a gene: 6.

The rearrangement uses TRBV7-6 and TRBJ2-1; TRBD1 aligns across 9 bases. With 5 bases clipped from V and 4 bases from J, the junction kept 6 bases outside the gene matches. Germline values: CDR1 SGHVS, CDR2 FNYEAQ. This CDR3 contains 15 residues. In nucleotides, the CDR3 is TGTGCCAGCAGCACAAGGGGACAGGGTTACAATGAGCAGTTCTTC. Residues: CASSTRGQGYNEQFF.

The CDR3 coding sequence is TGTGCCAGCAGCAAGACAGGGTCCACAGGCAATGAGCAGTTCTTC. This encodes CASSKTGSTGNEQFF. V usage is TRBV6-6 and J usage is TRBJ2-1, with 7 bases aligning to TRBD1. CDR1 is MNHNY, CDR2 SVGAGI, per germline (reference sequence). The CDR3 totals 15 residues. V lost 6 bases, J lost 6 bases, and 11 bases stayed unmatched.

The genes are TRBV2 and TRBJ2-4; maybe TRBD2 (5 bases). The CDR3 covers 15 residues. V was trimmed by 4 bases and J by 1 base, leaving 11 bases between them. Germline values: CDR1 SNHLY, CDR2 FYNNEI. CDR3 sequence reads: CASSGSGEAKNIQYF. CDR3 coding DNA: TGTGCCAGCAGTGGGTCCGGGGAGGCCAAAAACATTCAGTACTTC.

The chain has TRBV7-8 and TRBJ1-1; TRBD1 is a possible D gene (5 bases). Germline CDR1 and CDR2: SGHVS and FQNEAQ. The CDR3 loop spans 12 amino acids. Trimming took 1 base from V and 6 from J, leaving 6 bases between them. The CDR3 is CASSLVRAEAFF. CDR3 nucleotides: TGTGCCAGCAGCTTAGTCAGGGCTGAAGCTTTCTTT.

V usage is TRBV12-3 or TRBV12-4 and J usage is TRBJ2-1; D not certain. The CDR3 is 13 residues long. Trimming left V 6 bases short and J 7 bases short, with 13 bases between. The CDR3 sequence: CASSPSVSNEQFF. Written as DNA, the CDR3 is TGTGCCAGCAGCCCATCGGTTTCGAATGAGCAGTTCTTC.